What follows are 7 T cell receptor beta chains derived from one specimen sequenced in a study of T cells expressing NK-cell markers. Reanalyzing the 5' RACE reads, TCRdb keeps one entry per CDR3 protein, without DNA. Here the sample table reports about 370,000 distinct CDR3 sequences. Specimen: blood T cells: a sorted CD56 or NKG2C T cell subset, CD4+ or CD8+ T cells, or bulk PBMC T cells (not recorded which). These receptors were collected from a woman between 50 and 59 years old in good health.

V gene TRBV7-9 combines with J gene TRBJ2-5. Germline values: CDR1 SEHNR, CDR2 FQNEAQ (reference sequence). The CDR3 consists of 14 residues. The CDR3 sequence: CASSLGPSGETQYF.

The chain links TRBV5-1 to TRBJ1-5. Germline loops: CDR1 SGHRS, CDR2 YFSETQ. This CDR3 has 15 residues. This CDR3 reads CASSLAPHSNQPQHF.

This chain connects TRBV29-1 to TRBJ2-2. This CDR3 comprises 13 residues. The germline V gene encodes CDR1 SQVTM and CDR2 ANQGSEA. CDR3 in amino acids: CSFSVSNTGELFF.

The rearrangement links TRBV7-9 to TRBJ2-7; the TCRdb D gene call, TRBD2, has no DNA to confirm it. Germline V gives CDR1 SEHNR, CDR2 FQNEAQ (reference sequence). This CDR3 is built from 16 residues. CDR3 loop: CASSTRPDSGIYEQYF.

CDR3 amino acids: CASSLVGLTGPGHNEQFF. The chain has TRBV7-9 and TRBJ2-1; TCRdb picks TRBD1, but there is no DNA to check that call. The germline V gene has CDR1 SEHNR and CDR2 FQNEAQ (reference sequence). The CDR3 totals 18 residues.

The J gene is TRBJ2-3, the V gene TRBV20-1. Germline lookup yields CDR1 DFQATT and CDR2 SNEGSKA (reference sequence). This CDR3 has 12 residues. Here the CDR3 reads CSATDATDTQYF.

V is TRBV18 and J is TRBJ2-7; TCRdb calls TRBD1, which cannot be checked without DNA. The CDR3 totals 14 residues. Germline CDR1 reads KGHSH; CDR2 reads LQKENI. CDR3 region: CASSWTGDSYEQYF.